The 25 T cell receptor beta chains listed next were all sequenced from one sample in a study of blood T cells in healthy people across ages. Using a J-beta primer mix together with a sample-barcoded 5' primer, a second PCR was run for about 6 to 12 cycles. TCRdb fed the 5' RACE reads into MiXCR, producing one record per CDR3 protein. The table includes 600,000 or so distinct CDR3 sequences, less than 60% detected once. Material for sequencing was blood. The source of these receptors is a man at least 80 years old in good health.

V is TRBV6-6 and J is TRBJ2-3; 7 nucleotides line up with TRBD2. The junction had 7 bases not matched to a gene; V was cut back by 5 bases and J by 2 bases. The CDR3 spans 15 residues. Germline CDR1 MNHNY, CDR2 SVGAGI (reference sequence). CDR3: CASSPRAGYTDTQYF. CDR3 nucleotide sequence: TGTGCCAGCAGTCCAAGAGCGGGGTACACAGATACGCAGTATTTT.

The chain links TRBV20-1 to TRBJ1-2, with 9 bases matching TRBD1. Per germline, CDR1 DFQATT and CDR2 SNEGSKA (reference sequence). Unmatched junction bases numbered 13, after V lost 6 bases and J lost 8 bases. The CDR3 sequence is 14 residues long. The CDR3 DNA reads TGCAGTGCCTCCGGGACAGGGCCTGCCGCAGGCTACACCTTC. Its protein is CSASGTGPAAGYTF.

V is TRBV5-1 and J is TRBJ1-4; D might be TRBD1 (5 bases). The CDR3 is 15 amino acids. The germline V gene has CDR1 SGHRS and CDR2 YFSETQ. Trimming cost V 5 bases and J 7 bases, with 18 bases left between them. The CDR3 spells CASSATGTGGEKLFF. The CDR3 coding sequence is TGCGCCAGCAGTGCTACGGGGACCGGTGGTGAAAAACTGTTTTTT.

The chain recombines TRBV7-9 with TRBJ2-5; possibly TRBD2 for D (6 bases). Germline-derived CDR1 and CDR2 are SEHNR and FQNEAQ (reference sequence). V dropped 2 bases and J dropped 4 bases, with 20 bases sitting between them. CDR3 length: 17 amino acids. The DNA of the CDR3 is TGTGCCAGCAGCTTAAAAAGGCGGTCGGGAGTTGGAGAGACCCAGTACTTC. This encodes CASSLKRRSGVGETQYF.

The V and J genes are TRBV5-4 and TRBJ1-1; 10 nucleotides line up with TRBD1. The V gene end was trimmed by 2 bases and the J gene end by 0 bases; junction bases not matched to a gene: 10. There are 18 residues in the CDR3. Germline assignment: CDR1 SGHNT and CDR2 YYREEE (reference sequence). The CDR3 region has the DNA TGTGCCAGCAGCTTTGGGACAGGGGTCACAAGCATGAACACTGAAGCTTTCTTT. The encoded protein is CASSFGTGVTSMNTEAFF.

This clonotype has more than one count but fewer than ten. The chain employs TRBV2 and TRBJ1-2; unclear D gene. Trimming took off 6 bases at V and 2 bases at J, with 7 bases between the two ends. The CDR3 extends over 12 amino acids. CDR1 and CDR2 (germline): SNHLY, FYNNEI. The DNA for the CDR3 is TGTGCCAGCAGCATATCAAACTATGGCTACACCTTC. The encoded protein is CASSISNYGYTF.

The CDR3 DNA follows: TGTGCCAGCAGCAAGAGACAGGGACCCACAGATACGCAGTATTTT. Amino acid sequence: CASSKRQGPTDTQYF. The chain combines TRBV11-3 with TRBJ2-3; 7 bases are shared with TRBD1. CDR1 is SGHNT and CDR2 is YENEEA in the germline V gene. V gave up 5 bases and J gave up 2 bases; unmatched junction bases: 7. The CDR3 runs 15 residues.

This clonotype was seen ten or more times. The V and J genes are TRBV6-6 and TRBJ1-1; 8 bases agree with TRBD1. The CDR3 has 16 amino acids. The ends lost 4 bases at V and 0 bases at J; junction bases unmatched: 7. Germline V gives CDR1 MNHNY, CDR2 SVGAGI (reference sequence). CDR3 nucleotides: TGTGCCAGCAGTTTCGGACAGGGCTTCATGAACACTGAAGCTTTCTTT. It is translated as CASSFGQGFMNTEAFF.

The chain has TRBV25-1 and TRBJ2-7; the D call may be TRBD1 or TRBD2 (5 bases each). Trimming shortened V by 4 bases and J by 7 bases, and 14 bases separated the two germline ends. From germline, CDR1 is MGHDK and CDR2 SYGVNS. This CDR3 comprises 13 residues. This CDR3 is CASSGQGAREQYF. The CDR3 DNA reads TGTGCCAGCAGTGGCCAGGGAGCTAGGGAGCAGTACTTC.

The CDR3 sequence is CASSQLAGGSFF. Written as DNA, the CDR3 is TGTGCCAGCAGCCAACTAGCGGGGGGGTCGTTCTTC. The genes are TRBV7-2 and TRBJ2-1, with 13 bases identical to TRBD2. Germline V gene sequence: CDR1 SGHTA, CDR2 FQGNSA. The junction had 4 bases not matched to a gene; V was cut back by 5 bases and J by 15 bases. There are 12 residues in the CDR3.

This chain links TRBV29-1 with TRBJ2-1, with TRBD1 matching over 7 bases. With 5 bases clipped from V and 1 base from J, the junction kept 20 bases outside the gene matches. The V gene's germline CDR1 is SQVTM and CDR2 ANQGSEA. CDR3 length equals 19 residues. The CDR3: CSVPPELGGVILSYNEQFF. CDR3 coding DNA: TGCAGCGTTCCCCCAGAGTTAGGGGGCGTCATTTTATCCTACAATGAGCAGTTCTTC.

The V call is TRBV27, the J call TRBJ2-7; 8 bases line up with TRBD1. Germline trimming cut 2 bases from V and 5 bases from J; bases unmatched to any gene: 5. The CDR3 is made up of 14 amino acids. The germline V gene has CDR1 MNHEY and CDR2 SMNVEV (reference sequence). CDR3: CASSLMAGGDEQYF. The DNA of the CDR3 is TGTGCCAGCAGTTTAATGGCAGGGGGCGACGAGCAGTACTTC.

This chain uses TRBV20-1 with TRBJ2-7, with D perhaps TRBD1 (6 bases). The better agreement between TRBJ2-5 and the DNA end casts doubt on the J call. The CDR3 has 16 amino acids. Germline V gene data show CDR1 as DFQATT and CDR2 as SNEGSKA (reference sequence). Written as DNA, the CDR3 is TGCAGTGCTAGTCTCAGTGGGTCGGGGACACAAGAGACCCAGTACTTC. Translation: CSASLSGSGTQETQYF.

The DNA for the CDR3 is TGTGCCAGCAGTGTCTTAGGTTCACCCCTCCACTTT. It specifies CASSVLGSPLHF. This chain links TRBV12-3 or TRBV12-4 with TRBJ1-6; D uncertain. V lost 5 bases, J lost 9 bases, and 8 bases lay in between. The length of the CDR3 is 12 residues.

The J gene is TRBJ2-2, the V gene TRBV4-3; D unclear. Germline V gene lookup returns CDR1 LGHNA and CDR2 YSLEER. The CDR3 covers 18 residues. Trimming stripped 3 bases from V and 4 bases from J, with 21 bases between. The CDR3 sequence is CASSHPRLDRVGTGELFF. Here the CDR3 DNA reads TGCGCCAGCAGCCACCCCCGGCTCGATAGGGTGGGCACCGGGGAGCTGTTTTTT.

A word on this clonotype: Just one base apart from a much larger clone, this may be a read error. This chain links TRBV6-2 or TRBV6-3 with TRBJ1-2; D uncertain. V shed 4 bases and J shed 4 bases, with 7 bases lying between them. The germline V gene encodes CDR1 MNHEY and CDR2 SVGEGT. The CDR3 length is 12 residues. In DNA, the CDR3 is TGTGCCAGCAGTTCCGGGAGCTATGGCTACACCTTC. It codes for CASSSGSYGYTF.

The chain combines TRBV7-2 with TRBJ2-2; 7 bases map to TRBD2. This CDR3 has 14 amino acids. V was pared by 5 bases and J by 8 bases, with 8 bases of the junction left unmatched. Germline V lookup: CDR1 SGHTA, CDR2 FQGNSA. CDR3 nucleotide sequence: TGTGCCAGCAGCGTCATAACTAGCGTGGGGGAGCTGTTTTTT. As protein: CASSVITSVGELFF. Full variable domain (missing parts from reference TRBV7-2 and TRBJ2-2): GAGVSQSPSNKVTEKGKDVELRCDPISGHTALYWYRQSLGQGLEFLIYFQGNSAPDKSGLPSDRFSAERTGGSVSTLTIQRTQQEDSAVYLCASSVITSVGELFFGEGSRLTVL.

The chain joins TRBV6-1 to TRBJ2-7; tentative D call: TRBD1 (5 bases). Germline lookup yields CDR1 MNHNS and CDR2 SASEGT. V was pared by 6 bases and J by 3 bases, with 15 bases between. The CDR3 has 14 amino acids. CDR3 nucleotides: TGTGCCAGCAGGTTTTGGGGCCCTAACTACGAGCAGTACTTC. Translation gives CASRFWGPNYEQYF.

Concerning this clonotype itself: At one end, the junction sequence differs from germline, possibly due to a read error. V is TRBV10-1 and J is TRBJ1-2, with 7 bases aligning to TRBD1. CDR1 and CDR2 (germline): WNHNN, SYGVQD (reference sequence). This CDR3 spans 13 amino acids. The CDR3 loop reads CASSMNRGDGHTF. Written as DNA, the CDR3 is TGCGCCAGCAGTATGAACAGGGGTGATGGCCACACCTTC.

This clonotype has a single count. The chain couples TRBV6-6 to TRBJ2-4, with a weak D call TRBD1 (6 bases). The CDR3 loop spans 16 amino acids. Trimming stripped 2 bases from V and 1 base from J, with 12 bases between. Germline CDR1 MNHNY, CDR2 SVGAGI (reference sequence). DNA of the CDR3: TGTGCCAGCAGTTACAACAGGGCTGAGGCCAAAAACATTCAGTACTTC. Amino acids: CASSYNRAEAKNIQYF.

The J gene is TRBJ2-3, the V gene TRBV5-1, with TRBD2 as a possible D gene (6 bases). The CDR3 contains 13 residues. Looked up from germline, CDR1 is SGHRS and CDR2 is YFSETQ. V was clipped by 4 bases and J by 6 bases, with 12 bases between them. For the CDR3, the DNA is TGCGCCAGCAGCCTGACTAGTCAGGATACGCAGTATTTT. This sequence encodes CASSLTSQDTQYF.

The chain carries TRBV3-1 and TRBJ1-6; D uncertain. V lost 1 base to trimming and J lost 9 bases, with 10 bases between them. CDR1 is LGHDT and CDR2 is YNNKEL in the germline V gene (reference sequence). CDR3 length: 14 residues. CDR3 amino acids: CASSQAGGSSPLHF. Written as DNA, the CDR3 is TGTGCCAGCAGCCAAGCAGGTGGAAGTTCACCCCTCCACTTT.

The chain combines TRBV12-3 or TRBV12-4 with TRBJ1-3, with no clear D. The CDR3 is made up of 14 amino acids. The V and J ends lost 6 bases and 0 bases respectively, with 9 bases between them. This CDR3 is CASSRRISGNTIYF. As DNA, the CDR3 is TGTGCCAGCAGCAGGAGAATCTCTGGAAACACCATATATTTT.

The chain couples TRBV7-8 to TRBJ1-2; 7 bases align to TRBD1. Germline CDR1 reads SGHVS; CDR2 reads FQNEAQ. V shed 5 bases and J 0 bases; nucleotides not matched to a gene: 15. This CDR3 is built from 18 residues. CDR3: CASSRRQKWDRPNYGYTF. The CDR3 DNA sequence: TGTGCCAGCAGCCGGCGGCAGAAATGGGACAGACCTAACTATGGCTACACCTTC.

This clonotype was observed a few times. The CDR3 sequence is CASSVQGAGTEAFF. CDR3 nucleotides: TGTGCCAGCAGCGTACAGGGGGCAGGCACTGAAGCTTTCTTT. The chain carries TRBV7-2 and TRBJ1-1; 9 bases align to TRBD1. V gave up 5 bases and J gave up 4 bases; unmatched junction bases: 5. The germline CDR1 and CDR2 sequences are SGHTA and FQGNSA. This CDR3 spans 14 amino acids. The full variable domain, its missing parts supplied by reference TRBV7-2 and TRBJ1-1, is GAGVSQSPSNKVTEKGKDVELRCDPISGHTALYWYRQSLGQGLEFLIYFQGNSAPDKSGLPSDRFSAERTGGSVSTLTIQRTQQEDSAVYLCASSVQGAGTEAFFGQGTRLTVV.